The following is a T cell receptor beta chain sequence with its context. The time point denotes: blood 2 weeks post-SBRT. Treatment noted: 15 Gy SBRT to primary tumor, nephrectomy 4 weeks later. Germline V CDR1 and CDR2: SGHTA, FQGNSA. V gave up 4 bases and J gave up 0 bases, with 12 bases separating them. The CDR3 sequence is 15 residues long. This sample stems from a study of radiation and T cells in renal cell carcinoma. TCRdb keeps only in-frame clones here, not all; method: immunoSEQ multiplex PCR. The data show tens of thousands of clones, roughly 85% seen once. The TCR comes from a woman aged 45 to 65 with renal cell carcinoma. Sample: blood, taken from a patient whose treatment included radiotherapy and nephrectomy. This chain uses TRBV7-2 with TRBJ1-1, with a possible D match to TRBD1 (6 bases). The CDR3 bases are TGTGCCAGCAGCTGGGCAGGGGTCTTGAACACTGAAGCTTTCTTT. Its protein product is CASSWAGVLNTEAFF.